This T cell receptor (beta chain) appears in the sequencing data of a study of blood T cell repertoires in COVID-19. For the study at large: Some COVID-19 samples were acute and others convalescent; all came from the United States, Italy and Spain. Sources were T cells, B-cell-depleted T cells, or PBMCs; the material itself was cDNA or gDNA.

This clone was observed at least ten times. The CDR3 is 17 amino acids. The trim removed 2 bases at V and 4 bases at J, leaving 8 bases unmatched. Germline lookup yields CDR1 LNHDA and CDR2 SQIVND (reference sequence). Per the study methods: Nucleated cell counts were estimated from reference gene primer amplification. Profiled with immunoSEQ multiplex PCR; TCRdb holds only in-frame clones, not every one. The V and J calls and clone size come from that table; D and trimming were worked out from the DNA. Of fewer than 100,000 clones listed, 75% to 85% are singletons. This receptor was obtained from a human donor in a cohort sampled during active COVID-19. The chain employs TRBV19 and TRBJ2-2, with 9 bases that match TRBD2. Sequencing was performed on peripheral blood. In DNA, the CDR3 is TGTGCCAGTAGTATAATAGCGGGAGAGCGAGGCACCGGGGAGCTGTTTTTT. Encoded protein: CASSIIAGERGTGELFF.